The 7 T cell receptor beta chains reported below all come from one sample, sequenced in a study of blood T cell repertoires in COVID-19. Some clones are missing from TCRdb's copy, which holds only in-frame ones; the method was immunoSEQ multiplex PCR. Among a few hundred thousand clones listed, roughly 87% were seen once. The sample comprised PBMCs or T cells enriched from blood (not recorded which). These receptors all come from a man aged 25-45 years in a cohort exposed to, infected with or recovered from COVID-19 (not recorded which).

This CDR3 reads CASSSRRPGAYGYTF. The DNA for the CDR3 is TGTGCCAGCAGTTCGCGACGGCCAGGGGCCTATGGCTACACCTTC. The chain joins TRBV6-2 or TRBV6-3 to TRBJ1-2, with a tentative D call TRBD1 (6 bases). Trimming removed 4 bases at V and 4 bases at J, with 16 bases between. Germline V lookup: CDR1 MNHEY, CDR2 SVGEGT. The CDR3 extends over 15 amino acids.

The chain joins TRBV9 to TRBJ1-3; 9 bases match TRBD1. Trimming at V came to 7 bases and at J to 0 bases, leaving 5 bases not matched to a gene. The CDR3 sequence is 15 residues long. CDR1 SGDLS and CDR2 YYNGEE come from the germline V gene. CDR3 in DNA: TGTGCCAGCGGTCTGGGACAGGGCTCTGGAAACACCATATATTTT. Its protein product is CASGLGQGSGNTIYF. Variable domain in full (rest from reference TRBV9 and TRBJ1-3): DSGVTQTPKHLITATGQRVTLRCSPRSGDLSVYWYQQSLDQGLQFLIQYYNGEERAKGNILERFSAQQFPDLHSELNLSSLELGDSALYFCASGLGQGSGNTIYFGEGSWLTVV.

V and J are TRBV12-5 and TRBJ2-3; D perhaps matches TRBD1 (6 bases). This CDR3 is 17 amino acids long. V was cut by 0 bases and J by 5 bases, with 18 bases left in between. CDR1 and CDR2 from the germline V gene are LGHNT and FRNRAP. The CDR3 spells CASGLVMGQGMVDTQYF. CDR3 DNA: TGTGCTAGTGGTTTGGTAATGGGTCAGGGGATGGTAGATACGCAGTATTTT. The full variable domain, with the rest looked up from reference TRBV12-5 and TRBJ2-3, is DARVTQTPRHKVTEMGQEVTMRCQPILGHNTVFWYRQTMMQGLELLAYFRNRAPLDDSGMPKDRFSAEMPDATLATLKIQPSEPRDSAVYFCASGLVMGQGMVDTQYFGPGTRLTVL.

V usage is TRBV2 and J usage is TRBJ2-1; D is ambiguous. Germline lookup yields CDR1 SNHLY and CDR2 FYNNEI. CDR3 length: 13 amino acids. Trimming took off 4 bases at V and 9 bases at J, with 13 bases between the two ends. The CDR3 loop is CASSGAWSGEQFF. The CDR3 bases are TGTGCCAGCAGTGGTGCTTGGTCGGGTGAGCAGTTCTTC.

This clone was detected once. This chain links TRBV5-5 with TRBJ2-5; no firm D call. Looked up from germline, CDR1 is SGHKS and CDR2 is YYEKEE (reference sequence). The CDR3 consists of 15 residues. V lost 6 bases and J lost 1, with 16 bases in between. This CDR3 is CASTPQPTVQETQYF. The DNA of the CDR3 is TGTGCCAGCACCCCCCAACCCACTGTCCAAGAGACCCAGTACTTC.

The chain carries TRBV28 and TRBJ1-1, with D unclear. The V gene's germline CDR1 is MDHEN and CDR2 SYDVKM. Deletions cut 5 bases from V and 4 bases from J, with 8 bases between. The CDR3 extends over 12 amino acids. The CDR3 reads CASSPWSTEAFF. CDR3 nucleotides: TGTGCCAGCAGTCCGTGGAGCACTGAAGCTTTCTTT.

This chain uses TRBV7-9 with TRBJ2-7; the match to TRBD1 covers 7 bases. Germline CDR1 and CDR2: SEHNR and FQNEAQ (reference sequence). The CDR3 runs 18 residues. J was trimmed by 4 bases and V by 1 base; bases with no gene match: 16. The CDR3 loop reads CASSLDVRGQGVFYEQYF. DNA of the CDR3: TGTGCCAGCAGCTTAGATGTTCGTGGGCAGGGGGTTTTTTACGAGCAGTACTTC.